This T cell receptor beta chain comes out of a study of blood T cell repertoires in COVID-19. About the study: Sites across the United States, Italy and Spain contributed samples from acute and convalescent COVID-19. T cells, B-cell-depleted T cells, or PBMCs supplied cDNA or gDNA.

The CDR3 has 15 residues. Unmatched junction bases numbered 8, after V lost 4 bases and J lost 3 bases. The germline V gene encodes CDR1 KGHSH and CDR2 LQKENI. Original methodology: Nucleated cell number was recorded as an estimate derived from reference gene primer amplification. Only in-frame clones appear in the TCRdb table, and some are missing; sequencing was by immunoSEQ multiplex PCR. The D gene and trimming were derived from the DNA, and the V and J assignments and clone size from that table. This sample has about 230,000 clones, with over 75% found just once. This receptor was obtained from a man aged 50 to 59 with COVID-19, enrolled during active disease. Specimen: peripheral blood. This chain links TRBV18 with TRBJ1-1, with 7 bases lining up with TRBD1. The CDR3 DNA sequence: TGTGCCAGCTCACAGACCGGGACAGAAGACACTGAAGCTTTCTTT. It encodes CASSQTGTEDTEAFF.